A selection of T cell receptor beta chains follows, all from one sample in a study of blood T cell repertoires in COVID-19. Profiled with immunoSEQ multiplex PCR; TCRdb holds only in-frame clones, not every one. The sample consists of about 170,000 clones, around four fifths of them appearing once. Material: peripheral blood. The receptors here all came from a woman of 80 years or more with COVID-19, enrolled during active disease. The CDR3 runs from the conserved cysteine through the conserved F or W. A D gene is named only where the DNA matches it firmly. Expanded clones get a size class; other rows say once, few or many, or leave the size out.

len	d_gene	v_gene	j_gene	abundance	CDR3aa	CDR3nt
14	TRBD1	TRBV19	TRBJ2-7	NA	CASGGQFEPYEQYF	TGTGCCAGTGGGGGACAGTTTGAGCCCTACGAGCAGTACTTC
12	NA	TRBV28	TRBJ1-4	NA	CASSRRGEKLFF	TGTGCCAGCAGTCGACGGGGTGAAAAACTGTTTTTT
16	TRBD2	TRBV5-6	TRBJ2-7	NA	CASSQRTSGRRNEQYF	TGTGCCAGCAGCCAACGGACTAGCGGGAGGCGGAACGAGCAGTACTTC
14	NA	TRBV27	TRBJ1-1	NA	CASSPVQGGTEAFF	TGTGCCAGCAGTCCCGTACAGGGTGGCACTGAAGCTTTCTTT
15	NA	TRBV30	TRBJ1-1	NA	CAWSVRRVVYTEAFF	TGTGCCTGGAGTGTACGGAGGGTAGTCTACACTGAAGCTTTCTTT
15	NA	TRBV21-1	TRBJ2-1	once	CASINASVLYNEQFF	TGTGCCAGCATCAATGCTAGCGTTCTCTACAATGAGCAGTTCTTC
17	NA	TRBV9	TRBJ2-2	NA	CASSPRLGLPNTGELFF	TGTGCCAGCAGCCCCCGCCTTGGACTACCGAACACCGGGGAGCTGTTTTTT
17	TRBD2	TRBV5-5	TRBJ2-6	NA	CASSFGTIISGANVLTF	TGTGCCAGCAGCTTTGGGACTATAATCTCTGGGGCCAACGTCCTGACTTTC
14	NA	TRBV14	TRBJ1-1	NA	CASSQIGTTGKAFF	TGTGCCAGCAGCCAAATCGGGACAACTGGAAAAGCTTTCTTT
13	NA	TRBV24-1	TRBJ2-7	NA	CATSDTFSYEQYF	TGTGCCACCAGTGATACGTTCAGCTACGAGCAGTACTTC
14	NA	TRBV6-6	TRBJ2-1	NA	CASSYSTGGNEQFF	TGTGCCAGCAGTTACTCGACAGGCGGCAATGAGCAGTTCTTC
13	NA	TRBV5-1	TRBJ2-1	NA	CASSLGASDEQFF	TGCGCCAGCAGCTTGGGAGCGTCGGATGAGCAGTTCTTC
15	TRBD1	TRBV19	TRBJ1-1	NA	CASSFLDRDGTEAFF	TGTGCCAGTAGTTTCTTGGACAGGGACGGCACTGAAGCTTTCTTT
15	TRBD2	TRBV6-5	TRBJ2-7	NA	CASSPGLAATYEQYF	TGTGCCAGCAGCCCCGGACTAGCGGCGACCTACGAGCAGTACTTC
15	NA	TRBV9	TRBJ1-2	once	CASSARDDPGYGYTF	TGTGCCAGCAGCGCGCGGGACGACCCCGGCTATGGCTACACCTTC
14	TRBD1	TRBV18	TRBJ1-1	NA	CASSGRTGHTEAFF	TGTGCCAGCTCTGGGAGGACAGGGCACACTGAAGCTTTCTTT
16	TRBD1	TRBV19	TRBJ1-2	NA	CASSAESGQGSYGYTF	TGTGCCAGTAGTGCCGAATCAGGACAGGGGAGCTATGGCTACACCTTC
17	NA	TRBV11-2	TRBJ2-1	NA	CASSFWRGGALDNEQFF	TGTGCCAGCAGCTTTTGGAGGGGGGGGGCCCTAGACAATGAGCAGTTCTTC
14	TRBD2	TRBV19	TRBJ2-7	NA	CASKRSGSSYEQYF	TGTGCCAGTAAAAGGAGCGGGAGCTCCTACGAGCAGTACTTC
13	NA	TRBV2	TRBJ2-5	NA	CASSTNLVETQYF	TGTGCCAGCAGCACTAACCTAGTTGAGACCCAGTACTTC
14	TRBD2	TRBV2	TRBJ2-1	NA	CASIPRGVYNEQFF	TGTGCCAGCATCCCACGGGGGGTCTACAATGAGCAGTTCTTC
15	TRBD1	TRBV7-2	TRBJ1-6	NA	CASSQGVRSYSPLHF	TGTGCCAGCAGCCAGGGGGTTCGGAGCTATTCACCCCTCCACTTT
15	TRBD1	TRBV18	TRBJ1-5	NA	CASSPGQGINQPQHF	TGTGCCAGCTCACCCGGACAGGGGATCAATCAGCCCCAGCATTTT
17	TRBD2	TRBV15	TRBJ2-1	NA	CATSRDWGLAGDDEQFF	TGTGCCACCAGCAGAGATTGGGGACTAGCGGGAGACGATGAGCAGTTCTTC
15	NA	TRBV2	TRBJ1-4	NA	CASSRRQATNEKLFF	TGTGCCAGCAGTCGTCGACAGGCAACTAATGAAAAACTGTTTTTT
15	TRBD2	TRBV28	TRBJ2-2	NA	CASSLRTSFTGELFF	TGTGCCAGCAGTTTAAGGACTAGTTTTACCGGGGAGCTGTTTTTT
17	TRBD2	TRBV3-1/TRBV3-2	TRBJ2-1	NA	CASSAHGTSGRADEQFF	TGTGCCAGCAGCGCACATGGGACTAGCGGGAGGGCCGATGAGCAGTTCTTC
14	TRBD1	TRBV6-5	TRBJ2-7	NA	CASSYGTGGDEQYF	TGTGCCAGCAGTTATGGGACAGGGGGAGACGAGCAGTACTTC